This paragraph covers one TCR beta chain sequence. V was pared by 4 bases and J by 11 bases, with 11 bases between. Germline values: CDR1 SGHAT, CDR2 FQDESV (reference sequence). The length of the CDR3 is 11 residues. The protocol was immunoSEQ multiplex PCR, while the TCRdb copy is restricted to in-frame clones and leaves out a portion. The table lists 180,000 or so clones, roughly nine tenths of them singletons, with under 2.5% in the top ten. The data are from a study of blood T cell repertoires in COVID-19. The wider study: In each case, the material was cDNA or gDNA derived from T cells, B-cell-depleted T cells, or PBMCs.

This chain joins TRBV11-1 and TRBJ1-1; perhaps TRBD1 as D (5 bases). Sequencing input: PBMCs or T cells enriched from blood (not recorded which). The source is a woman in her forties with acute COVID-19. The CDR3 bases are TGTGCCAGCAGCTCCGACAGATTGGCTTTCTTT. As protein: CASSSDRLAFF.